Shown below are 10 T cell receptor beta chains from a single sample sequenced in a study of T cell clonality in common variable immunodeficiency. Produced via immunoSEQ multiplex PCR; TCRdb's table is partial and in-frame only. There are some 50,000 clones in the sample, none observed a single time. The specimen sequenced was peripheral blood mononuclear cells. The receptor source for this set is a person between 18 and 70 years old in good health.

This clone was detected ten times or more. Read sequence stops 3 residues before the CDR3 end, and the germline J gene provides the missing end. This chain uses TRBV11-3 with TRBJ1-1, with D unresolved. Germline CDR1 is SGHNT and CDR2 is YENEEA. The CDR3 runs 15 residues. V lost 1 base and J 5 bases, leaving 14 bases between the germline ends. The CDR3 sequence is CASSLGMGVGTEAFF. The part of the CDR3 DNA that was read is TGTGCCAGCAGCTTAGGTATGGGTGTAGGGACTGAA. Full variable domain (outside the CDR3, taken from reference TRBV11-3 and TRBJ1-1): EAGVVQSPRYKIIEKKQPVAFWCNPISGHNTLYWYLQNLGQGPELLIRYENEEAVDDSQLPKDRFSAERLKGVDSTLKIQPAELGDSAVYLCASSLGMGVGTEAFFGQGTRLTVV.

Concerning this clone itself: The sequenced fragment ends 3 residues before the CDR3 boundary, so the rest is inferred from the germline J gene. The chain combines TRBV5-6 with TRBJ1-2, with 7 bases that match TRBD1. Germline CDR1 SGHDT, CDR2 YYEEEE. The CDR3 extends over 13 amino acids. Partial CDR3 DNA: TGTGCCAGCAGCTTCGGACAGGCTAAGGGC. Translated: CASSFGQAKG. The whole CDR3 protein reads CASSFGQAKGYTF.

This clone appeared many times. One junction end does not reproduce the germline sequence, and a read error may be involved. The part of the CDR3 DNA that was read is TGCGCCAGCAGCCAAGTTGGCGGAGTGACCGGGGAG. The encoded protein is CASSQVGGVTGE. The complete CDR3 sequence is CASSQVGGVTGELFF. V is TRBV4-2 and J is TRBJ2-2; D call uncertain. The CDR3 is cut off 3 residues early in the read; its end comes from the germline J gene. CDR1 LGHNA and CDR2 YNFKEQ come from the germline V gene. CDR3 length: 15 amino acids.

This clone was observed many times. The read falls 3 residues short of the CDR3 end, and the missing part is taken from the germline J gene. The chain couples TRBV20-1 to TRBJ2-3; the D gene is possibly TRBD2 (5 bases). V lost 3 bases and J lost 1, with 8 bases in between. CDR1 is DFQATT, CDR2 SNEGSKA, per germline (reference sequence). The CDR3 is made up of 13 amino acids. The CDR3 bases that were read are TGCAGTGCTAGCGGGGTGGGCACAGATACG. Translated: CSASGVGTDT. The entire CDR3 sequence reads CSASGVGTDTQYF.

This clone appeared many times. The read ends 3 residues before the CDR3 terminus; that terminus is restored from the germline J gene. The chain recombines TRBV30 with TRBJ2-3; the match to TRBD2 covers 9 bases. This CDR3 contains 14 residues. The V gene end was trimmed by 4 bases and the J gene end by 4 bases; junction bases not matched to a gene: 6. Germline-derived CDR1 and CDR2 are GTSNPN and SVGIG (reference sequence). The covered CDR3 bases are TGTGCCTGGAATGCGGGGGGGAACTCAGATACG. It is translated as CAWNAGGNSDT. The complete CDR3 reads CAWNAGGNSDTQYF.

This clone was observed at least ten times. CDR3 DNA, as far as it was read: TGTGCCTGGACCTTGACAGGGGAG. Translated: CAWTLTGE. The complete CDR3 protein is CAWTLTGELFF. The V and J genes are TRBV30 and TRBJ2-2, with D hard to call. Read data end 3 residues before the CDR3 end; the end is taken from the germline J gene. Trimming left V 4 bases short and J 8 bases short, with 8 bases between. Germline assignment: CDR1 GTSNPN and CDR2 SVGIG (reference sequence). The CDR3 is made up of 11 amino acids.

This clone has a count of ten or more. The CDR3 extends 3 residues past the end of the read, so its final part is completed from the germline J gene. The chain is built from TRBV20-1 and TRBJ2-5; D possibly corresponds to TRBD2 (5 bases). Trimming took off 2 bases at V and 1 base at J, with 11 bases between the two ends. The length of the CDR3 is 14 residues. CDR1 and CDR2 from the germline V gene are DFQATT and SNEGSKA (reference sequence). The CDR3 bases that were read are TGCAGTGCTAGAAAATCGGGGTTCCAAGAGACC. It specifies CSARKSGFQET. The CDR3, in full, reads CSARKSGFQETQYF.

This clone was picked up many times. The read terminates 3 residues ahead of where the CDR3 ends, so the germline J gene completes it. The rearrangement uses TRBV20-1 and TRBJ1-4, with TRBD1 as a possible D gene (6 bases). CDR1 DFQATT and CDR2 SNEGSKA come from the germline V gene (reference sequence). The V end lost 7 bases, the J end lost 8 bases, and 17 bases lay between the germline ends. The CDR3 is 13 amino acids. The CDR3 sequence is CSVMTATGEKLFF. CDR3 bases read: TGCAGTGTGATGACCGCCACAGGGGAAAAA.

This clone was seen ten or more times. The sequenced fragment ends 3 residues before the CDR3 boundary, so the rest is inferred from the germline J gene. The chain carries TRBV6-2 or TRBV6-3 and TRBJ1-2; D unresolved. CDR1 is MNHEY and CDR2 is SVGEGT in the germline V gene. The V end lost 6 bases, the J end lost 4 bases, and 12 bases lay between the germline ends. CDR3 size: 13 residues. The CDR3 protein is CASSRAGFYGYTF. CDR3 DNA (partial): TGTGCCAGCAGCCGCGCGGGGTTCTATGGC.

This clone was observed at least ten times. With the read ending 3 residues before the CDR3 end, the germline J gene is used to fill in that end. The chain has TRBV7-8 and TRBJ1-6, with 7 bases identical to TRBD1. CDR1 is SGHVS, CDR2 FQNEAQ, per germline. V lost 3 bases and J lost 6; bases outside the gene matches: 8. CDR3 size: 16 residues. The CDR3 loop reads CASSFSRDSVNSPLHF. The CDR3 bases that were read are TGTGCCAGCAGCTTTAGCCGGGACAGCGTTAATTCACCC.